Presented here are 27 T cell receptor beta chains from one specimen sequenced in a study of a mutant IDH1 vaccine in newly diagnosed glioma. As for time point: week 5, during vaccination. Doses consisted of 300 ug of mutant IDH1 20-mer peptide each, paired with topical imiquimod. Using immunoSEQ multiplex PCR, the repertoire was profiled, and TCRdb retains in-frame clones only, with some absent. Among about 53,000 clones listed, about 88% were seen once. No antigen has been identified for these receptors. Source: PBMCs, taken from a glioma patient whose treatment included an IDH1 peptide vaccine. These receptors all come from a woman aged 45 to 65 with glioma.

The rearrangement uses TRBV5-5 and TRBJ2-7, with 16 bases that match TRBD2. The CDR3 consists of 16 residues. The germline V gene encodes CDR1 SGHKS and CDR2 YYEKEE (reference sequence). V shed 3 bases and J 5 bases; nucleotides not matched to a gene: 5. CDR3 region: CASSWGTSGGADEQYF. The CDR3 DNA reads as TGTGCCAGCAGCTGGGGGACTAGCGGGGGGGCCGACGAGCAGTACTTC.

The chain joins TRBV14 to TRBJ2-1; D is undetermined. Trimming pared 3 bases from V and 3 bases from J, leaving 0 bases between. Germline CDR1 is SGHDN and CDR2 is FVKESK. There are 11 residues in the CDR3. The CDR3 sequence is CASSHYNEQFF. In DNA form, the CDR3 reads TGTGCCAGCAGCCACTACAATGAGCAGTTCTTC.

In the case of this clone: The junction does not match germline at one end; this may be a read error. Within the sample, other DNA sequences also encode this same CDR3. The chain has TRBV6-5 and TRBJ1-2, with a tentative D call TRBD1 (6 bases). The CDR3 is 14 residues long. The germline gives CDR1 MNHEY, CDR2 SVGAGI. The CDR3 sequence is CASSYGGGNYGYTF. CDR3 in DNA: TGTGCTAGCAGTTACGGGGGGGGCAACTATGGCTACACCTTC.

The chain uses TRBV2 and TRBJ2-5, with 7 bases identical to TRBD1. CDR1 SNHLY and CDR2 FYNNEI come from the germline V gene. V lost 6 bases, J lost 3 bases, and 1 base stayed unmatched. The CDR3 is made up of 12 amino acids. The CDR3 coding sequence is TGTGCCAGCAGGGGGACAGAAGAGACCCAGTACTTC. Its protein product is CASRGTEETQYF.

V usage is TRBV30 and J usage is TRBJ2-7, with D unresolved. Germline values: CDR1 GTSNPN, CDR2 SVGIG (reference sequence). CDR3 size: 14 residues. The V and J ends lost 3 bases and 0 bases respectively, with 12 bases between them. CDR3 DNA: TGTGCCTGGAGCGACGGTCTGGGCTCCTACGAGCAGTACTTC. Its protein is CAWSDGLGSYEQYF.

This chain uses TRBV27 with TRBJ2-1; 16 bases are a match to TRBD2. Germline CDR1 MNHEY, CDR2 SMNVEV (reference sequence). V lost 4 bases, J lost 2 bases, and 5 bases stayed unmatched. The CDR3 runs 18 residues. CDR3 residues: CASSSGTSGGVPYNEQFF. For the CDR3, the DNA is TGTGCCAGCAGTTCAGGGACTAGCGGGGGGGTACCCTACAATGAGCAGTTCTTC.

The chain combines TRBV7-8 with TRBJ2-7, with 7 bases fitting TRBD2. Germline V gene data show CDR1 as SGHVS and CDR2 as FQNEAQ. V lost 3 bases and J lost 1; bases outside the gene matches: 3. The CDR3 extends over 14 amino acids. CDR3 region: CASSLKRGSYEQYF. CDR3 coding DNA: TGTGCCAGCAGCTTGAAGCGGGGTTCCTACGAGCAGTACTTC.

V and J are TRBV27 and TRBJ1-5, with D possibly TRBD1 on 5 matching bases. Germline CDR1 MNHEY, CDR2 SMNVEV (reference sequence). Between the trimmed V and J ends, which lost 10 bases and 1 base, there was a span of 11 bases. This CDR3 is 13 amino acids long. The CDR3 protein is CATGGTSNQPQHF. CDR3 sequence (DNA): TGTGCCACCGGGGGGACCAGCAATCAGCCCCAGCATTTT.

V is TRBV5-1 and J is TRBJ2-7; possible D gene TRBD2, 6 bases. Germline V gene sequence: CDR1 SGHRS, CDR2 YFSETQ. With 1 base removed from V and 3 bases from J, the gap between germline ends came to 23 bases. This CDR3 has 18 amino acids. CDR3 bases: TGCGCCAGCAGCTTGATAGGGCGGAGTAGCGGAGTAGGCTACGAGCAGTACTTC. As protein: CASSLIGRSSGVGYEQYF.

This chain joins TRBV27 and TRBJ1-1, with 8 bases identical to TRBD1. This CDR3 spans 19 amino acids. Germline-derived CDR1 and CDR2 are MNHEY and SMNVEV (reference sequence). The V segment lost 6 bases and the J segment 3 bases; nucleotides outside the gene matches: 21. CDR3 bases: TGTGCCAGCAGCCTTAAGGTACCCTTTCAGGGGGCCCGAGACACTGAAGCTTTCTTT. It yields the protein CASSLKVPFQGARDTEAFF.

The chain employs TRBV14 and TRBJ1-1; D unresolved. Germline CDR1 SGHDN, CDR2 FVKESK. The CDR3 covers 15 residues. Trimming took off 0 bases at V and 5 bases at J, with 13 bases between the two ends. The CDR3 coding sequence is TGTGCCAGCAGCCAAGAGGTCGGAGGAGGGACTGAAGCTTTCTTT. Translating gives CASSQEVGGGTEAFF.

This clone appeared once. The rearrangement joins TRBV2 to TRBJ1-4; perhaps TRBD1 as D (6 bases). The CDR3 totals 16 residues. V gave up 6 bases and J gave up 4 bases, with 18 bases separating them. Germline loops: CDR1 SNHLY, CDR2 FYNNEI. The CDR3 reads CASRIITGRSNEKLFF. CDR3 nucleotides: TGTGCCAGCAGAATAATCACAGGGCGGAGTAATGAAAAACTGTTTTTT.

CDR3 sequence reads: CASSQEAGQGTNEQFF. The CDR3 DNA reads as TGCGCCAGCAGCCAAGAAGCAGGACAGGGGACCAATGAGCAGTTCTTC. This chain uses TRBV4-1 with TRBJ2-1; 9 positions match TRBD1. J lost 6 bases, V lost 0 bases, and 6 bases had no gene match. This CDR3 has 16 residues. The V gene's germline CDR1 is MGHRA and CDR2 YSYEKL.

The CDR3 is CASKGIAPLTGELFF. The CDR3 bases are TGTGCCAGCAAAGGGATTGCTCCACTCACCGGGGAGCTGTTTTTT. V and J are TRBV28 and TRBJ2-2; no reliable D call. This CDR3 spans 15 amino acids. Trimming stripped 7 bases from V and 4 bases from J, with 16 bases between. Germline V gives CDR1 MDHEN, CDR2 SYDVKM.

CDR3 in DNA: TGTGCCAGCAGTGAAAGGGGCATTAGCACAGATACGCAGTATTTT. It codes for CASSERGISTDTQYF. The gene calls are TRBV2 and TRBJ2-3, with D possibly matching TRBD1 (5 bases). Trimming pared 2 bases from V and 0 bases from J, leaving 9 bases between. The germline CDR1 and CDR2 sequences are SNHLY and FYNNEI. This CDR3 comprises 15 residues.

J is TRBJ1-4 and V is TRBV25-1; 9 bases align to TRBD1. Looked up from germline, CDR1 is MGHDK and CDR2 is SYGVNS. The CDR3 contains 18 residues. Trimming at V came to 4 bases and at J to 5 bases, leaving 14 bases not matched to a gene. CDR3 amino acids: CASSGIDIGDRVNEKLFF. The CDR3 DNA is TGTGCCAGCAGTGGGATAGATATAGGGGACAGGGTAAATGAAAAACTGTTTTTT.

This chain connects TRBV19 to TRBJ1-6; a weak D match, TRBD1 (5 bases). Germline V CDR1 and CDR2: LNHDA, SQIVND (reference sequence). This CDR3 comprises 13 residues. V was clipped by 7 bases and J by 8 bases, with 12 bases between them. CDR3 DNA: TGTGCCAGTACCCTGACAGCTTATTCACCCCTCCACTTT. It translates to CASTLTAYSPLHF.

The chain recombines TRBV4-1 with TRBJ2-3; 7 nucleotides agree with TRBD2. V was pared by 4 bases and J by 9 bases, with 1 base of the junction left unmatched. The germline V gene encodes CDR1 MGHRA and CDR2 YSYEKL. This CDR3 comprises 11 residues. In DNA, the CDR3 is TGCGCCAGCAGCCCGGGACTAACGCAGTATTTT. Amino acids: CASSPGLTQYF.

The V and J genes are TRBV5-6 and TRBJ1-1, with D unresolved. The V gene lost 1 base and the J gene lost 7 bases, with 11 bases spanning the gap. CDR1 and CDR2 (germline): SGHDT, YYEEEE. This CDR3 region has 13 residues. As DNA, the CDR3 is TGTGCCAGCAGCTTGAGGTGGGCTGGTGAAGCTTTCTTT. Translation gives CASSLRWAGEAFF. The variable domain in full, completed from reference TRBV5-6 and TRBJ1-1, reads DAGVTQSPTHLIKTRGQQVTLRCSPKSGHDTVSWYQQALGQGPQFIFQYYEEEERQRGNFPDRFSGHQFPNYSSELNVNALLLGDSALYLCASSLRWAGEAFFGQGTRLTVV.

The chain links TRBV19 to TRBJ1-1; D is uncertain. Trimming removed 1 base at V and 2 bases at J, with 5 bases between. The CDR3 runs 13 residues. Germline V gene lookup returns CDR1 LNHDA and CDR2 SQIVND (reference sequence). CDR3 DNA: TGTGCCAGTAGTATAGGGACTAACACTGAAGCTTTCTTT. Residues: CASSIGTNTEAFF.

This sequence joins TRBV9 and TRBJ2-3, with TRBD2 identical over 9 bases. CDR1 is SGDLS and CDR2 is YYNGEE in the germline V gene. The CDR3 runs to 15 residues. The J segment lost 6 bases and the V segment lost 4 bases, leaving 9 bases of the junction unmatched. The DNA of the CDR3 is TGTGCCAGCAGCTCCGGGGGACTAGCAGGGGATACGCAGTATTTT. Translated, it gives CASSSGGLAGDTQYF.

The CDR3 spells CSALPAGRETQYF. DNA of the CDR3: TGCAGCGCCCTTCCGGCAGGGCGAGAGACCCAGTACTTC. This rearrangement joins TRBV29-1 to TRBJ2-5; possibly TRBD1 for D (5 bases). The V and J ends lost 7 bases and 4 bases respectively, with 16 bases between them. Germline V gene sequence: CDR1 SQVTM, CDR2 ANQGSEA. The length of the CDR3 is 13 residues.

The rearrangement joins TRBV7-2 to TRBJ1-4; TRBD1 matches at 7 bases. The CDR3 runs 13 residues. Germline V gene data show CDR1 as SGHTA and CDR2 as FQGNSA. The ends lost 5 bases at V and 7 bases at J; junction bases unmatched: 4. The CDR3 is CASSRQGGEKLFF. Here the CDR3 DNA reads TGTGCCAGCAGCCGGCAGGGGGGTGAAAAACTGTTTTTT.

This clone was observed a single time. This chain links TRBV5-1 with TRBJ1-2; D is uncertain. Germline loops: CDR1 SGHRS, CDR2 YFSETQ. Trimming shortened V by 0 bases and J by 0 bases, and 9 bases separated the two germline ends. CDR3 length: 15 amino acids. The CDR3 protein is CASSLDRETNYGYTF. CDR3 coding DNA: TGCGCCAGCAGCTTGGACCGGGAAACTAACTATGGCTACACCTTC.

The rearrangement links TRBV2 to TRBJ2-5, with D perhaps being TRBD1 or TRBD2 (5 bases each). Trimming took off 4 bases at V and 4 bases at J, with 13 bases between the two ends. The CDR3 totals 14 residues. The V gene's germline CDR1 is SNHLY and CDR2 FYNNEI. The CDR3 sequence: CASSVWGSGETQYF. CDR3 nucleotides: TGTGCCAGCAGTGTATGGGGGTCCGGAGAGACCCAGTACTTC. The full variable domain, in which reference TRBV2 and TRBJ2-5 provide the parts outside the CDR3, is EPEVTQTPSHQVTQMGQEVILRCVPISNHLYFYWYRQILGQKVEFLVSFYNNEISEKSEIFDDQFSVERPDGSNFTLKIRSTKLEDSAMYFCASSVWGSGETQYFGPGTRLLVL.

V usage is TRBV29-1 and J usage is TRBJ2-1; D not resolved. V lost 6 bases to trimming and J lost 0 bases, with 9 bases between them. This CDR3 contains 13 residues. Looked up from germline, CDR1 is SQVTM and CDR2 is ANQGSEA. CDR3 amino acids: CSVHESSYNEQFF. CDR3 in DNA: TGCAGCGTCCATGAGAGCTCCTACAATGAGCAGTTCTTC.

The chain combines TRBV6-1 with TRBJ2-7, with a tentative D call TRBD2 (6 bases). Germline values: CDR1 MNHNS, CDR2 SASEGT. CDR3 length: 14 amino acids. Between the trimmed V and J ends, which lost 3 bases and 7 bases, there was a span of 16 bases. The CDR3: CASSEGRTPTEQYF. The DNA of the CDR3 is TGTGCCAGCAGTGAGGGGAGGACCCCTACGGAGCAGTACTTC.